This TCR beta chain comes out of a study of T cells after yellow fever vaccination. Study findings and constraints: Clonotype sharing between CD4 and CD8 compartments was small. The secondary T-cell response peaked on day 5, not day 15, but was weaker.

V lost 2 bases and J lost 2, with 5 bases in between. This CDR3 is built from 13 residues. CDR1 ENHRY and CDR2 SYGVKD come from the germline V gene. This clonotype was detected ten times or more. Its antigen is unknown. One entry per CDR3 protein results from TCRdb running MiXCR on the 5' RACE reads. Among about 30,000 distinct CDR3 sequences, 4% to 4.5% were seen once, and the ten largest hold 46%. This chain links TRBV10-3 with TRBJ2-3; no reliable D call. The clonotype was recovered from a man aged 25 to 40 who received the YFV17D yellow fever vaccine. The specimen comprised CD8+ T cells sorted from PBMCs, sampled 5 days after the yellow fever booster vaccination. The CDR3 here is CAISEEATDTQYF. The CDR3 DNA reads TGTGCCATCAGTGAGGAGGCCACAGATACGCAGTATTTT.